This T cell receptor (beta chain) was recorded in a study of T cell repertoires in cytomegalovirus infection. The overall study: CMV epitopes in the study were HLA-C-restricted (recently identified) and HLA-B-restricted (well studied). Public signatures in TCR beta pointed to CMV infection and matching HLA type.

This clonotype was seen a handful of times. The antigen remains undetermined. MiXCR, run by TCRdb on the reads, gives a single entry per CDR3 protein. Among around 300,000 distinct CDR3 sequences, around 25% were seen once, and the ten largest hold roughly 15%. The V gene's germline CDR1 is MDHEN and CDR2 SYDVKM. Deletions cut 3 bases from V and 4 bases from J, with 13 bases between. The CDR3 contains 15 residues. General study points: There were HLA-C-restricted CMV-specific TCR beta clonotypes dominating the ex vivo response. Summed frequency of shared TCR beta families picked out CMV carriers who also had the relevant HLA.

This TCR was recovered from a human donor in good health (CMV status not recorded). Some clones in this sample may be carry-over from other donors' samples. Sequenced here: cultured PBMCs, sampled from culture after CMV antigen stimulation. The J gene is TRBJ1-5, the V gene TRBV28; D uncertain. The CDR3 DNA follows: TGTGCCAGCAGTTTCGTTGACACGTGGAATCAGCCCCAGCATTTT. Protein: CASSFVDTWNQPQHF.